The TCR beta chain under discussion was sequenced for a study of cytomegalovirus exposure and HLA in healthy donors (dated by TCRdb to 2016 to 2017). Describing the broader study: An earlier analysis of 587 of the donors reported 250 to 300 Gb of sequence data and approximately 120 million unique TCR beta sequences obtained from approximately 180 million T cells. The number of donors typed differed by locus, with roughly 620-630 for A, B, C, DRB1 and DQB1, over 500 for DQA1, approximately 570 for DPA1, and around 430 for DPB1. Rather than using new phenotypic data, the later analysis identified candidate immune exposures from TCR beta sequences and from how often those sequences occurred across donors. Roughly five DR-DQ haplotypes were handled as single units for association and clustering, since linkage in the cohort was strong. All discovery cohort repertoires had been generated on a single sequencing platform. In a later analysis, previously published TCR beta repertoires from about 640 donors were re-analyzed and high-resolution HLA genotyping was added so that TCR occurrence patterns could be studied. Donor age, sex, ethnicity and CMV serostatus were compiled alongside the repertoire data. Among the roughly 400 genotyped donors, around 81% belonged to the genetic ancestry cluster associated with self-reported Caucasian donors. Besides the first cohort of 666 subjects, a separate validation cohort made up of 90 to 150 different subjects was used. Using immunosequencing, the study profiled T cell repertoires from 500 to 800 subjects and related those repertoires to cytomegalovirus serostatus. In a later genetic analysis, genome-wide SNP genotypes for about three fifths of the roughly 670 donors were used, and that subset was treated as a discovery cohort. An early release that covered fewer than 800 HLA-typed donors contained approximately 290 gigabases of sequencing data and tens of millions of unique TCR sequences. The study aimed to test whether cataloging public T cell receptors could reveal signatures of past pathogen exposure. An earlier analysis of some 600 of the donors applied high-throughput TCR beta sequencing to assess whether each TCR beta V gene segment acted as functional or pseudogenic. Across under 500 genotyped donors of the cohort, an average of roughly 200,000 unique TCR beta nucleotide sequences per donor were sequenced, and roughly 20% of those sequences were non-productive. Class I and class II HLA loci were covered by the typing at four-digit resolution. To predict cytomegalovirus infection status, the study combined high-throughput TCR immunosequencing, statistical association of individual TCRs with disease status, and machine learning. Paper-wide results and their limitations: The authors suggested that the approach could potentially be extended to other disease states and immunological phenotypes. A further reported finding was that TCR beta sequences accurately predicted the HLA-A and HLA-B alleles for most subjects in the first cohort. The earlier analysis of around 600 of the donors excluded about 16 rarely observed V segments, including chromosome 9 orphons, because counts were too low. In the study, approximately 160 TCR beta chains were listed as associated with cytomegalovirus. In a later analysis, HLA-associated TCR beta chains showed more clonal expansion and lower generation probabilities than non-associated chains that were equally common. Most CMV-associated TCR beta chains appeared to be HLA-restricted in a later analysis, and the HLA associations seemed to be driven largely by CMV exposure. The presence/absence analyses assumed that sequencing depth was roughly uniform across donors, and that assumption may not be true. Immune exposure information for the cohort was limited to CMV serostatus. Because HLA typing was unavailable for some donors at each locus, only the typed subset was used in association tests. Assigning TCR associations to individual alleles was difficult when HLA alleles, especially DR and DQ, strongly co-occurred. A later genetic analysis reported fewer N-insertions in productive TCRs among donors in an Asian-associated ancestry cluster than the roughly 650-donor mean. Linkage disequilibrium might explain the correlated functional status among segregating V segments, but an unknown experimental factor could not be excluded. Because the 87-base-pair reads could not distinguish some IMGT-functional V segments, including TRBV6-2 and TRBV6-3, those segments were excluded. In both the original and validation cohorts, the classifier was reported to diagnose cytomegalovirus status with high specificity and sensitivity. Several of the top co-occurrence clusters appeared to be linked to parvovirus B19, influenza, CMV and Epstein-Barr virus, according to a later analysis. Across donors, most TCR sequences were observed very rarely, whereas some public TCRs were present in many individuals. In a later genetic analysis, a missense DCLRE1C variant was associated with V-gene and J-gene trimming of TCR beta chains, and the association was replicated in an independent cohort. At a false discovery rate of 0.05, a later analysis linked 16,000 or so TCR beta sequences to specific HLA alleles. Three of the identified cytomegalovirus-associated TCR beta chains were confirmed in vitro to be specific for cytomegalovirus antigens. In an earlier analysis of about 600 of the donors, most TCR beta V segments appeared in productive rearrangements about 87% or about 30% of the time, broadly matching IMGT annotations. This cohort had only TCR beta chains sequenced, and the lack of alpha or paired-chain data limited which features could be detected. A cluster of highly shared sequence variants was judged likely to be a technical artifact of the sequencing pipeline. A later analysis found that TCR association rates varied across HLA loci, with DRB1 alleles showing the most associated TCRs and HLA-C alleles the fewest.

In the case of this clone: Its antigen target is currently unknown. Per-base quality was not reported, and no clone a single base away is much larger than it.

For CDR1 and CDR2, the germline V gene lists SGHVS and FQNEAQ. V loses 1 base, J loses 12 bases, and the germline ends lie 12 bases apart. From the cysteine up to the phenylalanine, the CDR3 has a length of 13 residues. Solely the CDR3 DNA is kept, with 39 bases framed from the first base. The library was prepared using the immunoSEQ multiplex PCR assay. For the multiplex PCR, a mixture combining 60 forward primers for TCR Vbeta segments and 13 reverse primers for TCR Jbeta segments was used. The CDR3 region of rearranged TCR beta genes was amplified from genomic DNA by a multiplex PCR assay. The amplified TCR beta libraries were sequenced on the Illumina HiSeq System as 87-base-pair reads. From the authors' description of their analysis: A later analysis tallied around 80 million unique TCR beta chains across the 666 repertoires, and roughly 11 million of those chains were shared by two or more donors. Raw reads were error-corrected and collapsed into unique sequences by a nearest-neighbor algorithm in which closely related sequences were merged to remove PCR and sequencing errors. Alignment of CDR3 sequences to IMGT reference sequences was used to assign V, D and J gene segments. For a sequence to be retained, a match of at least six nucleotides was required to both a V gene segment and a J gene segment. Rearrangements were classified as productive when the CDR3 lacked stop codons and remained in frame with V and J, and all other rearrangements were classified as non-productive. Following IMGT convention, CDR3 was defined as the stretch from the second conserved V-encoded cysteine up to the conserved J-encoded phenylalanine. The earlier analysis of some 600 of the donors excluded sequences that lacked an unambiguous match to a single V gene segment. An earlier analysis of several hundred of the donors called V segments functional above 56.7% productive rearrangements and segregating when the between-donor standard deviation exceeded 5%. A statistical classification framework was built for diagnosing cytomegalovirus status from the catalog of TCR beta chain sequences. In a later analysis, V and J genes were assigned by comparing TCR nucleotide sequences against IMGT/GENE-DB human TR gene sequences. Using the TCRdist pipeline, a later analysis assigned CDR3 sequences along with most-parsimonious VDJ recombination scenarios. In a later analysis, each TCR beta chain was defined by its CDR3 amino acid sequence together with its V-gene family, and reads lacking a unique V-gene family were excluded. As a way to deal with suspected cross-contamination and a sequencing artifact, a later analysis dropped over 550 nucleotide sequences that were highly shared and had low generation probability. In a later analysis, a clonal expansion index for each public chain was calculated from normalized within-repertoire ranks of inferred template counts. Generation probabilities in a later analysis came from a VDJ recombination model fitted to out-of-frame rearrangements, and those results were checked against IGoR. In a later analysis, hypergeometric tests were used to score TCR-TCR, TCR-HLA and TCR-CMV co-occurrence, with a repertoire-size bias correction applied to TCR pairs. To estimate false discovery rates, a later analysis permuted the HLA or CMV assignments 20 times. In a later analysis, co-occurring TCRs were grouped with DBSCAN, and TCRdist sequence similarity was added when clustering was performed within HLA-allele-positive subsets. Repertoires with fewer than 30,000 or more than 120,000 public chains were left out of co-occurrence clustering, as were a handful of repertoires with anomalous nucleotide sharing. The table was pulled from immuneACCESS by TCRdb, which kept in-frame rearrangements only. Such tables lose some clones; where checked, under half of the loss comes from unresolved V genes, and the rest has no known cause. V and J calls plus clone size are reproduced from that table; the DNA served to infer D and trimming. The sample records nearly 110,000 clones, approximately 79% of which are singletons. The leading ten clones occupy less than 15% of the sample.

The cohort consisted of more than 650 healthy bone marrow donors. At the time of sampling, every cohort member was nominally healthy, though immune exposures that went unrecorded were likely present. The donor tested CMV seropositive and was one of the 289 seropositive cohort members. A peripheral blood sample was collected from each donor, and TCR beta sequencing was performed on peripheral blood mononuclear cells. Genomic DNA was extracted from the blood cell samples with the Qiagen DNeasy Blood Extraction Kit. The sequence links TRBV7-8 to TRBJ1-4; TRBD1 is a weak D gene call, 5 bases matching. Sequencing was carried out using PBMCs. This sequence was found in a woman between 40 and 55 years old in good health and CMV-seropositive. The nucleotide sequence is given as TGTGCCAGCAGCTTAGGGGGGGAGAGACAACTGTTTTTT. Protein translation: CASSLGGERQLFF. The entire variable domain, with the stretches around the CDR3 drawn from the reference TRBV7-8 and TRBJ1-4 proteins, is GAGVSQSPRYKVAKRGQDVALRCDPISGHVSLFWYQQALGQGPEFLTYFQNEAQLDKSGLPSDRFFAERPEGSVSTLKIQRTQQEDSAVYLCASSLGGERQLFFGSGTQLSVL.